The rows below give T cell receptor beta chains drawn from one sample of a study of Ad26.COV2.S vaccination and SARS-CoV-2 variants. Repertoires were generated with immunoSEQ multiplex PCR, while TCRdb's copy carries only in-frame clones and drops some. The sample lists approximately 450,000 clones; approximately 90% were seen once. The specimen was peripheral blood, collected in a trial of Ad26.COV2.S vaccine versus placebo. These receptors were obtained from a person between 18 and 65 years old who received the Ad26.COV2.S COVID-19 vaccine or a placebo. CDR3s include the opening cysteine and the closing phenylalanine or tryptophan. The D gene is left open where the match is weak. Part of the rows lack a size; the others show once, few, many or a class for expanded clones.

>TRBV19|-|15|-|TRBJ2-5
CASSIQSTGGETQYF
TGTGCCAGTAGTATCCAATCGACAGGCGGAGAGACCCAGTACTTC
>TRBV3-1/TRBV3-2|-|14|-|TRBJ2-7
CASSQEGGLYEQYF
TGTGCCAGCAGCCAAGAAGGGGGGCTATACGAGCAGTACTTC
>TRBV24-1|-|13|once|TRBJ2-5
CATSDRDGETQYF
TGTGCCACCAGTGATAGGGACGGAGAGACCCAGTACTTC
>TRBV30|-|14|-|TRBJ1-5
CAWSFGDSNQPQHF
TGTGCCTGGAGTTTCGGGGACAGCAATCAGCCCCAGCATTTT
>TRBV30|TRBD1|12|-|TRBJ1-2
CAWSDRGFGYTF
TGTGCCTGGAGTGACAGGGGGTTTGGCTACACCTTC
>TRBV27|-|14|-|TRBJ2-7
CASSLNRIAYEQYF
TGTGCCAGCAGTTTGAACAGGATTGCCTACGAGCAGTACTTC
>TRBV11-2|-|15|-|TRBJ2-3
CASSPVRGEGDTQYF
TGTGCCAGCAGCCCCGTAAGGGGGGAGGGGGATACGCAGTATTTT
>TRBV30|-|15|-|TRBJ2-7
CAWSATQGAAYEQYF
TGTGCCTGGAGTGCAACACAGGGTGCCGCCTACGAGCAGTACTTC
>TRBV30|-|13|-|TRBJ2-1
CAWNVPTYNEQFF
TGTGCCTGGAATGTTCCTACCTACAATGAGCAGTTCTTC
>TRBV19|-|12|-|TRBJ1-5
CASSMEHQPQHF
TGTGCCAGTAGTATGGAGCACCAGCCCCAGCATTTT
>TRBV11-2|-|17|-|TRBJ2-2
CASSPLGRGVWAGELFF
TGTGCCAGCAGCCCACTAGGACGAGGGGTATGGGCCGGGGAGCTGTTTTTT
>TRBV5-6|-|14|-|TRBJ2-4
CASSLTAAKNIQYF
TGTGCCAGCAGCTTGACGGCCGCCAAAAACATTCAGTACTTC
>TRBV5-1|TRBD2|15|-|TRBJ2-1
CASSRVEGGLNEQFF
TGCGCCAGCAGCCGGGTTGAGGGAGGGCTCAATGAGCAGTTCTTC
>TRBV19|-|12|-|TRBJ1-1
CASSISTMGAFF
TGTGCCAGTAGTATCTCTACGATGGGAGCTTTCTTT
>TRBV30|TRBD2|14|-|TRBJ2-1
CAWTGTTNYNEQFF
TGTGCCTGGACCGGGACTACTAACTACAATGAGCAGTTCTTC
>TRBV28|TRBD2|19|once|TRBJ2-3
CASSFFGDGLAEATDTQYF
TGTGCCAGCAGTTTTTTTGGGGACGGACTAGCGGAAGCCACAGATACGCAGTATTTT
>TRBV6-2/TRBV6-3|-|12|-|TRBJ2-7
CASSIYSYEQYF
TGTGCCAGCAGTATCTACTCGTACGAGCAGTACTTC
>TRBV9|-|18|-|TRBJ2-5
CASSVGPGGVRQSETQYF
TGTGCCAGCAGCGTAGGCCCCGGGGGTGTCAGACAGTCGGAGACCCAGTACTTC
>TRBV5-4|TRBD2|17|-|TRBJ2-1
CASSYLPGSGKYNEQFF
TGTGCCAGCAGTTATCTCCCGGGTAGCGGGAAATACAATGAGCAGTTCTTC
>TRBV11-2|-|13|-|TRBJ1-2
CASSPDARYGYTF
TGTGCCAGCAGCCCCGACGCCCGTTATGGCTACACCTTC
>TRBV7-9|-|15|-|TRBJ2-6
CASSPVEAGANVLTF
TGTGCCAGCAGCCCCGTTGAGGCTGGGGCCAACGTCCTGACTTTC
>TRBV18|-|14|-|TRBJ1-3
CASSPRGDGNTIYF
TGTGCCAGCTCACCTCGTGGGGACGGGAACACCATATATTTT
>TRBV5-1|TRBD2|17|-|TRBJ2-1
CASSSGLAGSSYNEQFF
TGCGCCAGCAGCTCGGGACTAGCGGGGAGCTCCTACAATGAGCAGTTCTTC
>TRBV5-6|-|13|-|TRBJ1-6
CASSWWGPGHLHF
TGTGCCAGCAGCTGGTGGGGACCAGGGCACCTCCACTTT
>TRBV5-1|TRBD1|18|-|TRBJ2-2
CASSWVPGQGLNTGELFF
TGCGCCAGCAGCTGGGTCCCGGGACAGGGGTTGAACACCGGGGAGCTGTTTTTT
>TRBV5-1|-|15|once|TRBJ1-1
CASSWGASGGTEAFF
TGCGCCAGCAGCTGGGGGGCCTCGGGAGGGACTGAAGCTTTCTTT
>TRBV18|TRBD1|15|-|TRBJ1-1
CASSPTSTGGGEAFF
TGTGCCAGCTCACCTACTTCGACAGGGGGAGGTGAAGCTTTCTTT
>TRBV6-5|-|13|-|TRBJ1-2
CASSPTLGGGYTF
TGTGCCAGCAGTCCCACCCTAGGAGGTGGCTACACCTTC
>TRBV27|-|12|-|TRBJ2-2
CASSHRAGELFF
TGTGCCAGCAGTCACAGGGCGGGGGAGCTGTTTTTT
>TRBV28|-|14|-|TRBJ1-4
CASSLALRGEKLFF
TGTGCCAGCAGTTTGGCGCTCAGGGGTGAAAAACTGTTTTTT
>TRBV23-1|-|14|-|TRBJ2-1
CASSQFAGDHWGFF
TGCGCCAGCAGTCAATTCGCCGGGGACCATTGGGGGTTCTTC
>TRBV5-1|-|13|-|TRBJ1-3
CASSLDSGNTIYF
TGCGCCAGCAGCTTGGACTCTGGAAACACCATATATTTT
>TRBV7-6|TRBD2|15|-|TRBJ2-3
CASSLFSGGVDTQYF
TGTGCCAGCAGCTTATTTTCGGGAGGAGTAGATACGCAGTATTTT
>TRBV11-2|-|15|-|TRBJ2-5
CASSTMDGRQETQYF
TGTGCCAGCAGCACCATGGACGGACGTCAAGAGACCCAGTACTTC
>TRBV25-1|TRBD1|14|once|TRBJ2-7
CASREGQGFDEQYF
TGTGCCAGCAGGGAGGGACAGGGATTTGACGAGCAGTACTTC
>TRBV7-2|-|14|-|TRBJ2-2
CASSYTSLTGELFF
TGTGCCAGCAGCTACACTAGCCTCACCGGGGAGCTGTTTTTT
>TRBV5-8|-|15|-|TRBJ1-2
CASSLSSGVVYGYTF
TGTGCCAGCAGCTTGTCGTCGGGGGTTGTCTATGGCTACACCTTC
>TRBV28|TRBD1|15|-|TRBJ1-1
CASSRPGQGPFWAFF
TGTGCCAGCAGTAGACCGGGACAGGGACCATTCTGGGCTTTCTTT
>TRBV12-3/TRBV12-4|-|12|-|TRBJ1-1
CASRLGVGEAFF
TGTGCCAGCAGGTTGGGGGTAGGAGAGGCTTTCTTT
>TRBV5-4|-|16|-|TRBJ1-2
CASSLPWGKANYGYTF
TGTGCCAGCAGCCTCCCGTGGGGAAAAGCTAACTATGGCTACACCTTC
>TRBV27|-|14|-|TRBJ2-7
CASSSRGFSYEQYF
TGTGCCAGCAGTTCCCGAGGCTTCTCCTACGAGCAGTACTTC